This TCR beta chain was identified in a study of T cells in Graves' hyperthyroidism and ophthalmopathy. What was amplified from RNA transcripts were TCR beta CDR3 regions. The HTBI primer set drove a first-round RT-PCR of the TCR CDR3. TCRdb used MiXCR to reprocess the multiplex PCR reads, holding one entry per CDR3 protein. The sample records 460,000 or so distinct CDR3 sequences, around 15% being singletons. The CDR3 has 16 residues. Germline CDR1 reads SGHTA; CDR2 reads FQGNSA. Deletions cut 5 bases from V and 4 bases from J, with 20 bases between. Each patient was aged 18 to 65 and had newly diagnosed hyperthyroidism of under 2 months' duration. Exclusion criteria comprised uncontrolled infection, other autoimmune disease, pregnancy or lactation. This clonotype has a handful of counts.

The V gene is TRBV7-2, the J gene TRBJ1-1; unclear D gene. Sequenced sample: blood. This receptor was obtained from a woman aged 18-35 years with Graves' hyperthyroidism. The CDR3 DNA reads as TGTGCCAGCAGCCCGCGCCAGAGGTTACTTGGCACTGAAGCTTTCTTT. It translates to CASSPRQRLLGTEAFF.